This is a list of T cell receptor beta chains from one sample in a study of blood T cell repertoires in COVID-19. TCRdb's copy holds only in-frame clones and misses some; the assay was immunoSEQ multiplex PCR. The repertoire has about 160,000 clones, over 80% of them found once; the top ten carry less than 5%. The specimen sequenced was peripheral blood. These receptors all come from a woman aged 55 to 70 who had recovered from COVID-19. The CDR3 runs from the conserved cysteine through the conserved F or W. A D gene is named only where the DNA matches it firmly. Only some rows state a clone size, as once, few, many or a class for expanded clones.

j_call | v_call | clone_size | d_call | cdr3_aa | cdr3_nt
TRBJ2-7 | TRBV3-1/TRBV3-2 | . | . | CASSQGRGGTSSEQYF | TGTGCCAGCAGCCAAGGAAGGGGGGGAACTAGCTCCGAGCAGTACTTC
TRBJ2-3 | TRBV20-1 | . | TRBD1 | CSASSGGETDTQYF | TGCAGTGCTAGTTCAGGGGGCGAGACAGATACGCAGTATTTT
TRBJ1-5 | TRBV7-9 | . | . | CASSLGQGNQPQHF | TGTGCCAGCAGCTTAGGACAGGGCAATCAGCCCCAGCATTTT
TRBJ1-4 | TRBV13 | . | TRBD1 | CASSMWGQVDEKLFF | TGTGCCAGCAGCATGTGGGGACAGGTAGATGAAAAACTGTTTTTT
TRBJ2-5 | TRBV7-2 | . | . | CASNLMGGGGETQYF | TGTGCCAGCAACTTGATGGGGGGAGGCGGAGAGACCCAGTACTTC
TRBJ2-1 | TRBV18 | once | TRBD2 | CASSTSGQGGYNEQFF | TGTGCCAGCTCAACCTCCGGGCAGGGAGGGTATAATGAGCAGTTCTTC
TRBJ1-1 | TRBV7-3 | once | . | CASSPHSNTEAFF | TGTGCCAGCAGCCCACACAGTAACACTGAAGCTTTCTTT
TRBJ1-2 | TRBV29-1 | . | TRBD1 | CSQGGSHGYTF | TGCAGTCAGGGGGGATCGCATGGCTACACCTTC
TRBJ2-7 | TRBV28 | . | . | CASSFLLRFAGTYEQYF | TGTGCCAGCAGTTTCCTTCTTCGGTTTGCGGGGACCTACGAGCAGTACTTC
TRBJ1-2 | TRBV29-1 | . | . | CSVEMQGWYGYTF | TGCAGCGTAGAAATGCAGGGCTGGTATGGCTACACCTTC
TRBJ2-1 | TRBV5-1 | . | TRBD2 | CASRAGAANNEQFF | TGCGCCAGCAGAGCGGGGGCGGCTAACAATGAGCAGTTCTTC
TRBJ2-3 | TRBV5-1 | . | TRBD1 | CASSGLGQGEDTQYF | TGCGCCAGCAGCGGACTCGGACAGGGTGAAGATACGCAGTATTTT
TRBJ2-3 | TRBV24-1 | . | TRBD2 | CATSALAGGQNTDTQYF | TGTGCCACCAGTGCCTTAGCGGGGGGACAAAACACAGATACGCAGTATTTT
TRBJ1-1 | TRBV29-1 | . | . | CSVARGRGTEAFF | TGCAGCGTTGCTCGGGGGAGGGGCACTGAAGCTTTCTTT
TRBJ2-2 | TRBV4-2 | . | TRBD2 | CASSHSGGGGTGELFF | TGTGCCAGCAGCCATAGCGGGGGCGGGGGCACCGGGGAGCTGTTTTTT
TRBJ2-3 | TRBV6-5 | once | TRBD2 | CASTLAGGTTDTQYF | TGTGCCAGTACCTTAGCGGGAGGAACCACAGATACGCAGTATTTT
TRBJ2-7 | TRBV2 | . | . | CASRRDTAYEQYF | TGTGCCAGCAGGAGGGACACCGCCTACGAGCAGTACTTC
TRBJ2-2 | TRBV7-9 | once | TRBD2 | CASRIAERGGRTGELFF | TGTGCCAGCAGGATCGCGGAGCGGGGGGGCCGCACCGGGGAGCTGTTTTTT
TRBJ2-7 | TRBV2 | . | TRBD1 | CASRARGRSYEQYF | TGTGCCAGCAGGGCCAGGGGGCGCTCGTACGAGCAGTACTTC
TRBJ2-2 | TRBV30 | once | TRBD1 | CAWTTITGGFGELFF | TGTGCCTGGACCACAATAACAGGGGGTTTCGGGGAGCTGTTTTTT